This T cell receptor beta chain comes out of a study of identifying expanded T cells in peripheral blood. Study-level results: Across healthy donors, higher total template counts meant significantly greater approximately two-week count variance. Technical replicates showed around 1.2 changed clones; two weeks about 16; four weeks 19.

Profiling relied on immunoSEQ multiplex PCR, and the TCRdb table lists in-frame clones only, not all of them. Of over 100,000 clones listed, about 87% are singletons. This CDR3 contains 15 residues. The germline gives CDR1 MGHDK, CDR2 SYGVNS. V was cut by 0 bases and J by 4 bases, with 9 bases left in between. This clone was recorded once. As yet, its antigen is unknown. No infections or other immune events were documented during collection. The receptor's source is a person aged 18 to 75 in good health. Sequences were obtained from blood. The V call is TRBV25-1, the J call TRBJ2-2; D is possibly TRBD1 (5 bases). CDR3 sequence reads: CASSEYGHLTGELFF. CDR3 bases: TGTGCCAGCAGTGAATATGGACACCTCACCGGGGAGCTGTTTTTT.